The next 22 T cell receptor beta chains were all read from a single sample in a study of CD8+CD57+ T cells in acquired aplastic anemia. CDR3 and TCR beta VDJ profiling relied on a genomic DNA template. Each CDR3 protein gets one entry after TCRdb re-called the reads with MiXCR. Among about 110,000 distinct CDR3 sequences listed, around half were seen once. The source material was sorted CD4+, CD8+, or CD8+CD57+ T cells (not recorded which) from PBMCs. The origin of the receptors is a human donor in good health, serving as a control.

This chain joins TRBV4-1 and TRBJ2-3; the D is unclear. Germline V gives CDR1 MGHRA, CDR2 YSYEKL. With 0 bases removed from V and 2 bases from J, the gap between germline ends came to 9 bases. There are 15 residues in the CDR3. The CDR3 here is CASSQDPTNTDTQYF. CDR3 nucleotides: TGCGCCAGCAGCCAAGATCCAACAAACACAGATACGCAGTATTTT.

This clonotype was detected ten times or more. The V call is TRBV4-1, the J call TRBJ2-3, with 7 bases fitting TRBD1. V was clipped by 2 bases and J by 4 bases; unmatched bases: 6. The CDR3 totals 15 residues. The germline V gene encodes CDR1 MGHRA and CDR2 YSYEKL. In nucleotides, the CDR3 is TGCGCCAGCAGCCAAACAGGGGTAGTGGCAGATACGCAGTATTTT. Its protein product is CASSQTGVVADTQYF.

This clonotype was found many times. The V call is TRBV6-5, the J call TRBJ2-5; 11 bases align to TRBD2. The germline V gene encodes CDR1 MNHEY and CDR2 SVGAGI. The J segment lost 2 bases and the V segment lost 0 bases, leaving 5 bases of the junction unmatched. The CDR3 runs to 17 residues. Written as DNA, the CDR3 is TGTGCCAGCAGTTACTCGCTAGCGGGGGGTCCTCAAGAGACCCAGTACTTC. Translation: CASSYSLAGGPQETQYF.

This clonotype showed up many times. The DNA for the CDR3 is TGTGCCAGCAGCTTCGGACTAGCGGGGGCCAAAGAGACCCAGTACTTC. This translates into CASSFGLAGAKETQYF. The chain has TRBV7-2 and TRBJ2-5, with 13 bases that match TRBD2. Looked up from germline, CDR1 is SGHTA and CDR2 is FQGNSA. V was pared by 3 bases and J by 3 bases, with 4 bases of the junction left unmatched. This CDR3 has 16 residues.

This clonotype was counted at least ten times. The chain combines TRBV9 with TRBJ1-1; D gene ambiguous. The ends were cut back, 0 bases at V and 0 bases at J, with 6 bases in the middle. CDR1 is SGDLS, CDR2 YYNGEE, per germline. This CDR3 is built from 14 residues. The CDR3 DNA reads as TGTGCCAGCAGCGTAGCTGCCATGAACACTGAAGCTTTCTTT. It is translated as CASSVAAMNTEAFF. Filled out from reference TRBV9 and TRBJ1-1, the complete variable domain reads DSGVTQTPKHLITATGQRVTLRCSPRSGDLSVYWYQQSLDQGLQFLIQYYNGEERAKGNILERFSAQQFPDLHSELNLSSLELGDSALYFCASSVAAMNTEAFFGQGTRLTVV.

This sequence joins TRBV2 and TRBJ1-6; D is unresolved. CDR1 SNHLY and CDR2 FYNNEI come from the germline V gene. V was trimmed by 2 bases and J by 3 bases, leaving 8 bases between them. CDR3 length equals 15 residues. In DNA, the CDR3 is TGTGCCAGCAGTGAAAGTCTGGACTATAATTCACCCCTCCACTTT. This encodes CASSESLDYNSPLHF.

J is TRBJ2-5 and V is TRBV19, with 9 bases matching TRBD1. The CDR3 consists of 15 residues. Unmatched junction bases numbered 5, after V lost 1 base and J lost 5 bases. Germline lookup yields CDR1 LNHDA and CDR2 SQIVND (reference sequence). CDR3 nucleotides: TGTGCCAGTAGTATAGCGGGACAGGGTTGGGAGACCCAGTACTTC. Its translation: CASSIAGQGWETQYF.

This clonotype was recorded many times. This chain uses TRBV6-5 with TRBJ2-7, with 7 nucleotides matching TRBD1. There are 16 residues in the CDR3. Trimming cost V 0 bases and J 4 bases; bases outside gene matches: 9. Germline V lookup: CDR1 MNHEY, CDR2 SVGAGI. The DNA for the CDR3 is TGTGCCAGCAGTTACTCTTCGGGACAGTCACTATACGAGCAGTACTTC. This sequence encodes CASSYSSGQSLYEQYF.

This chain joins TRBV10-2 and TRBJ1-1, with a weak D call TRBD1 (6 bases). CDR1 WSHSY and CDR2 SAAADI come from the germline V gene. CDR3 length: 18 amino acids. Trimming cost V 4 bases and J 5 bases, with 26 bases left between them. The CDR3, as DNA: TGCGCCAGCAGTGCTTGGGCTAGCGGGGGGGCCTTATGGACTGAAGCTTTCTTT. It codes for CASSAWASGGALWTEAFF.

Notes on this clonotype: This CDR3 is missing its conserved last phenylalanine or tryptophan, likely due to a read error. The chain recombines TRBV25-1 with TRBJ2-7, with TRBD2 matching over 11 bases. Germline V gene sequence: CDR1 MGHDK, CDR2 SYGVNS. CDR3 length: 19 residues. V gave up 8 bases and J gave up 2 bases; unmatched junction bases: 20. CDR3 DNA sequence: TGTGCCAGCTGTACCTACAGGGAATATAGCGGGGGGGCCCCCTACGAGCAGTACTCC. The encoded protein is CASCTYREYSGGAPYEQYS.

The chain joins TRBV29-1 to TRBJ1-1; D perhaps matches TRBD1 (5 bases). Germline lookup yields CDR1 SQVTM and CDR2 ANQGSEA. CDR3 length: 12 residues. V was shortened by 3 bases and J by 4 bases, with 9 bases between the two germline ends. The CDR3 DNA sequence: TGCAGCGTTGACAGAAGGGGCACTGAAGCTTTCTTT. Amino acid sequence: CSVDRRGTEAFF.

CDR3 coding DNA: TGTGCCAGTACCGGAGACAGGGGGCGGTATTCACCCCTCCACTTT. Translated, it gives CASTGDRGRYSPLHF. The V gene is TRBV19, the J gene TRBJ1-6; 10 nucleotides line up with TRBD1. This CDR3 region has 15 residues. The junction had 8 bases not matched to a gene; V was cut back by 7 bases and J by 8 bases. Germline-derived CDR1 and CDR2 are LNHDA and SQIVND (reference sequence).

Comment on this clonotype: This could be a read error, since a much larger clone is one nucleotide away. The rearrangement uses TRBV9 and TRBJ1-2; possible D gene TRBD1, 6 bases. This CDR3 is 14 amino acids long. Per germline, CDR1 SGDLS and CDR2 YYNGEE. CDR3 bases: TGTGTCAGCAGGGAACAGGGTTCGAACTATGGCTACACCTTC. The encoded protein is CVSREQGSNYGYTF.

This clonotype occurred many times. The chain has TRBV29-1 and TRBJ2-1; D is perhaps TRBD1 (6 bases). Trimming took off 0 bases at V and 6 bases at J, with 27 bases between the two ends. Germline lookup yields CDR1 SQVTM and CDR2 ANQGSEA. The CDR3 length is 19 residues. CDR3 sequence: CSVEDRGATGRHVGNEQFF. The CDR3 DNA sequence: TGCAGCGTTGAAGATCGAGGGGCAACAGGGCGTCACGTTGGCAATGAGCAGTTCTTC.

CDR3 in DNA: TGTGCCAGCAGCTTGGAGGCAGGGCAAGCCTATGGCTACACCTTC. Translated: CASSLEAGQAYGYTF. The chain combines TRBV5-5 with TRBJ1-2, with a possible D match to TRBD1 (5 bases). The V end lost 0 bases, the J end lost 4 bases, and 13 bases lay between the germline ends. Germline V gene sequence: CDR1 SGHKS, CDR2 YYEKEE (reference sequence). The CDR3 has 15 amino acids.

This clonotype is a singleton in its sample. The gene calls are TRBV7-8 and TRBJ2-3; the D is unclear. The ends were cut back, 2 bases at V and 0 bases at J, with 12 bases in the middle. The germline V gene encodes CDR1 SGHVS and CDR2 FQNEAQ. The CDR3 extends over 16 amino acids. CDR3 protein: CASSLYGRPSTDTQYF. The DNA of the CDR3 is TGTGCCAGCAGCTTATACGGGCGGCCTAGCACAGATACGCAGTATTTT.

This chain joins TRBV25-1 and TRBJ1-1; 10 bases agree with TRBD1. J was trimmed by 4 bases and V by 3 bases; bases with no gene match: 2. The germline V gene has CDR1 MGHDK and CDR2 SYGVNS. This CDR3 contains 14 residues. The CDR3 reads CASSDRTGGTEAFF. DNA of the CDR3: TGTGCCAGCAGTGACCGGACAGGGGGCACTGAAGCTTTCTTT.

This clonotype was observed a handful of times. This chain links TRBV25-1 with TRBJ2-7, with D perhaps TRBD2 (6 bases). With the DNA end fitting TRBJ2-5 better, the J assignment may be wrong. CDR3 length: 13 amino acids. Germline V gives CDR1 MGHDK, CDR2 SYGVNS. The CDR3 loop is CASSSVGRETQYF. CDR3 bases: TGTGCCAGCAGCTCGGTCGGGAGAGAGACCCAGTACTTC.

A few counts support this clonotype. A read error may explain this, as a much larger clone is one base away. CDR3 amino acids: CASSFFGMQAFF. The CDR3 nucleotides read TGTGCCAGCAGCTTCTTCGGGATGCAAGCTTTCTTT. The chain links TRBV7-9 to TRBJ1-1; D not resolved. Germline values: CDR1 SEHNR, CDR2 FQNEAQ (reference sequence). V was cut by 3 bases and J by 9 bases, with 11 bases left in between. The CDR3 contains 12 residues.

The chain is built from TRBV10-2 and TRBJ1-2, with D perhaps matching TRBD1 (6 bases). The CDR3 is 16 residues long. The germline V gene encodes CDR1 WSHSY and CDR2 SAAADI. Trimming stripped 3 bases from V and 0 bases from J, with 14 bases between. Here the CDR3 DNA reads TGCGCCAGCAGTGAATGGGGGGACACTGCTAACTATGGCTACACCTTC. Translated: CASSEWGDTANYGYTF.

As concerns this clonotype: This may arise from a read error, as a much more abundant clone is one base away. J is TRBJ2-7 and V is TRBV7-8; 7 bases align to TRBD2. The length of the CDR3 is 15 residues. Trimming took 2 bases from V and 7 from J; bases not matched to a gene: 11. Per the germline V gene, CDR1 is SGHVS and CDR2 is FQNEAQ. The CDR3 DNA is TGTGCCAGCAGCTTATTTCGCGGGGGTTCTAATGAGCAGTACTTC. This sequence encodes CASSLFRGGSNEQYF.

This clonotype was recorded at least ten times. The V call is TRBV15, the J call TRBJ1-1, with 8 bases that match TRBD1. Per the germline V gene, CDR1 is LNHNV and CDR2 is YYDKDF (reference sequence). The CDR3 contains 14 residues. V lost 4 bases to trimming and J lost 4 bases; unmatched junction nucleotides: 5. CDR3 protein: CATSTFTGGTEAFF. The CDR3 region has the DNA TGTGCCACCAGCACCTTCACAGGGGGCACTGAAGCTTTCTTT.